The rows below give T cell receptor beta chains drawn from one sample of a study of blood T cell repertoires in COVID-19. Sequenced by immunoSEQ multiplex PCR; TCRdb stores in-frame clones only, minus some. The sample includes about 130,000 clones, roughly 87% of them seen just once. Material for sequencing was peripheral blood. The receptors shown here come from a man older than 75 with active or convalescent COVID-19. CDR3s include the opening cysteine and the closing phenylalanine or tryptophan. Fields, in order: D gene, J gene, clone size, V gene, CDR3 DNA, CDR3 protein. D genes are given only for firm matches. The size field is filled for only some rows; it gives once, few, many or a size class.

d_call: .
j_call: TRBJ2-2
clone_size: .
v_call: TRBV5-3
cdr3_nt: TGTGCCAGAAGCCGAGGGACACCTAACACCGGGGAGCTGTTTTTT
cdr3_aa: CARSRGTPNTGELFF

d_call: TRBD1
j_call: TRBJ1-1
clone_size: once
v_call: TRBV18
cdr3_nt: TGTGCCAGCTCACCACTGGGACAGCTGAACACTGAAGCTTTCTTT
cdr3_aa: CASSPLGQLNTEAFF

d_call: .
j_call: TRBJ2-3
clone_size: .
v_call: TRBV21-1
cdr3_nt: TGTGCCAGGGTCCCTGAGAAAGATACGCAGTATTTT
cdr3_aa: CARVPEKDTQYF

d_call: .
j_call: TRBJ1-3
clone_size: .
v_call: TRBV3-1/TRBV3-2
cdr3_nt: TGTGCCAGCAGCTCCCGGGGCTCTGGAAACACCATATATTTT
cdr3_aa: CASSSRGSGNTIYF

d_call: .
j_call: TRBJ1-5
clone_size: .
v_call: TRBV7-2
cdr3_nt: TGTGCCAGCAGTCCAAGTGATCGGCAGCCCCAGCATTTT
cdr3_aa: CASSPSDRQPQHF

d_call: TRBD1
j_call: TRBJ2-5
clone_size: .
v_call: TRBV7-2
cdr3_nt: TGTGCCAGCAGCCAGGACAGGGGGCGGTGGGAGACCCAGTACTTC
cdr3_aa: CASSQDRGRWETQYF

d_call: TRBD1
j_call: TRBJ2-7
clone_size: .
v_call: TRBV3-1/TRBV3-2
cdr3_nt: TGTGCCAGCAGCGCACAGGGGGCTACGGCCTACGAGCAGTACTTC
cdr3_aa: CASSAQGATAYEQYF

d_call: .
j_call: TRBJ2-7
clone_size: .
v_call: TRBV19
cdr3_nt: TGTGCCAGTAGTGGGAGACCCTCCTACGAGCAGTACTTC
cdr3_aa: CASSGRPSYEQYF

d_call: TRBD2
j_call: TRBJ2-7
clone_size: .
v_call: TRBV6-6
cdr3_nt: TGTGCCAGCAGGGACGCGTCTAGCGGGGCCGGGCACGAGCAGTACTTC
cdr3_aa: CASRDASSGAGHEQYF

d_call: .
j_call: TRBJ1-2
clone_size: .
v_call: TRBV18
cdr3_nt: TGTGCCAGCTCACCACTCGCCAGGGATGCCTATGGCTACACCTTC
cdr3_aa: CASSPLARDAYGYTF

d_call: TRBD1
j_call: TRBJ2-7
clone_size: .
v_call: TRBV5-4
cdr3_nt: TGTGCCAGCACTCTGGGTCGGGACAGGGGGTACGAGCAGTACTTC
cdr3_aa: CASTLGRDRGYEQYF

d_call: TRBD1
j_call: TRBJ1-1
clone_size: .
v_call: TRBV19
cdr3_nt: TGTGCCAGTAGACAGGGGGGGCGGATGAACACTGAAGCTTTCTTT
cdr3_aa: CASRQGGRMNTEAFF

d_call: .
j_call: TRBJ2-3
clone_size: .
v_call: TRBV15
cdr3_nt: TGTGCCACCAGCAGCCCTCCCTTTCGTTTTGGCACAGATACGCAGTATTTT
cdr3_aa: CATSSPPFRFGTDTQYF

d_call: TRBD2
j_call: TRBJ2-1
clone_size: .
v_call: TRBV9
cdr3_nt: TGTGCCAGCGGAGCTAGCGGAAACAATGAGCAGTTCTTC
cdr3_aa: CASGASGNNEQFF

d_call: TRBD1
j_call: TRBJ2-2
clone_size: .
v_call: TRBV5-1
cdr3_nt: TGCGCCAGCAGCCCGGACAGGATTCGCACCGGGGAGCTGTTTTTT
cdr3_aa: CASSPDRIRTGELFF

d_call: .
j_call: TRBJ2-3
clone_size: .
v_call: TRBV7-2
cdr3_nt: TGTGCCAGCCGCCGGGGGGCGGGATTTAGCACAGATACGCAGTATTTT
cdr3_aa: CASRRGAGFSTDTQYF

d_call: .
j_call: TRBJ1-4
clone_size: .
v_call: TRBV19
cdr3_nt: TGTGCCAGTAGTCCCACGGGAGGCGGGGAAAAACTGTTTTTT
cdr3_aa: CASSPTGGGEKLFF

d_call: TRBD1
j_call: TRBJ2-7
clone_size: .
v_call: TRBV12-3/TRBV12-4
cdr3_nt: TGTGCCAGCAGTGACACAGGGGAAAGTGAGTACTTC
cdr3_aa: CASSDTGESEYF

d_call: TRBD2
j_call: TRBJ2-3
clone_size: .
v_call: TRBV30
cdr3_nt: TGTGCCTGGGAACCCTCGGGAGGGGCAGATACGCAGTATTTT
cdr3_aa: CAWEPSGGADTQYF

d_call: .
j_call: TRBJ1-5
clone_size: .
v_call: TRBV19
cdr3_nt: TGTGCCAGTAGTACAGACAGAGGTGCGAATCAGCCCCAGCATTTT
cdr3_aa: CASSTDRGANQPQHF

d_call: .
j_call: TRBJ1-3
clone_size: .
v_call: TRBV25-1
cdr3_nt: TGTGCCAGCAGTGAATCAGGAGGTGTCGGAAACACCATATATTTT
cdr3_aa: CASSESGGVGNTIYF

d_call: .
j_call: TRBJ2-1
clone_size: .
v_call: TRBV5-1
cdr3_nt: TGCGCCAGCAGCTTGGCTGCGGAATCCTACAATGAGCAGTTCTTC
cdr3_aa: CASSLAAESYNEQFF

d_call: TRBD1
j_call: TRBJ1-1
clone_size: .
v_call: TRBV14
cdr3_nt: TGTGCCAGCAGTTACAGGGGCGGGAAAGCTTTCTTT
cdr3_aa: CASSYRGGKAFF

d_call: .
j_call: TRBJ2-5
clone_size: .
v_call: TRBV27
cdr3_nt: TGTGCCAGCAGCTTAACGCTCCAGGGGGGAGAGACCCAGTACTTC
cdr3_aa: CASSLTLQGGETQYF

d_call: .
j_call: TRBJ2-7
clone_size: .
v_call: TRBV21-1
cdr3_nt: TGTGCCAGCAGCCCCAAGGCGGAGGGGCCCTGCTACGAGCAGTACTTC
cdr3_aa: CASSPKAEGPCYEQYF

d_call: .
j_call: TRBJ2-2
clone_size: .
v_call: TRBV3-1/TRBV3-2
cdr3_nt: TGTGCCAGCAGCCAAATAATCACCGGGGAGCTGTTTTTT
cdr3_aa: CASSQIITGELFF

d_call: .
j_call: TRBJ2-5
clone_size: .
v_call: TRBV30
cdr3_nt: TGTGCCTGGAGTGTGGGACTGCAAGAGACCCAGTACTTC
cdr3_aa: CAWSVGLQETQYF

d_call: .
j_call: TRBJ1-1
clone_size: .
v_call: TRBV5-1
cdr3_nt: TGCGCCAGCAGCACCTCTCCTTACAGGGACACTGAAGCTTTCTTT
cdr3_aa: CASSTSPYRDTEAFF

d_call: TRBD2
j_call: TRBJ2-3
clone_size: .
v_call: TRBV29-1
cdr3_nt: TGCAGCGTGACTAGCGGGGGGCCAGATACGCAGTATTTT
cdr3_aa: CSVTSGGPDTQYF

d_call: TRBD1
j_call: TRBJ2-7
clone_size: once
v_call: TRBV6-5
cdr3_nt: TGTGCCAGCAGTTATCGACAGGGGGCGACAGGGGAGCAGTACTTC
cdr3_aa: CASSYRQGATGEQYF

d_call: .
j_call: TRBJ1-2
clone_size: .
v_call: TRBV27
cdr3_nt: TGTGCCAGCAGTTTTTCCCAGGGATATGGCTACACCTTC
cdr3_aa: CASSFSQGYGYTF

d_call: TRBD2
j_call: TRBJ2-2
clone_size: .
v_call: TRBV7-2
cdr3_nt: TGTGCCAGCAGCCCGGGACTAAGAACCGGGGAGCTGTTTTTT
cdr3_aa: CASSPGLRTGELFF

d_call: .
j_call: TRBJ1-2
clone_size: .
v_call: TRBV28
cdr3_nt: TGTGCCAGCAGCGGAGGGAACCATGGCTACACCTTC
cdr3_aa: CASSGGNHGYTF

d_call: .
j_call: TRBJ1-5
clone_size: .
v_call: TRBV19
cdr3_nt: TGTGCCAGTAGTATAGATAGAGGGAGCAATCAGCCCCAGCATTTT
cdr3_aa: CASSIDRGSNQPQHF

d_call: .
j_call: TRBJ1-6
clone_size: once
v_call: TRBV6-5
cdr3_nt: TGTGCCAGCAGTTACGAGGATAATTCACCCCTCCACTTT
cdr3_aa: CASSYEDNSPLHF

d_call: TRBD2
j_call: TRBJ2-3
clone_size: .
v_call: TRBV28
cdr3_nt: TGTGCCAGCAGGATATCTATCTCGGGGGGGATTACGCAGTATTTT
cdr3_aa: CASRISISGGITQYF

d_call: .
j_call: TRBJ1-5
clone_size: .
v_call: TRBV28
cdr3_nt: TGTGCCAGCAGTTTGTCTGGGGGGAGCAATCAGCCCCAGCATTTT
cdr3_aa: CASSLSGGSNQPQHF

d_call: TRBD1
j_call: TRBJ1-1
clone_size: .
v_call: TRBV5-1
cdr3_nt: TGCGCCAGCACGCCGGGACAGGGTGGGATCACTGAAGCTTTCTTT
cdr3_aa: CASTPGQGGITEAFF

d_call: TRBD1
j_call: TRBJ2-7
clone_size: .
v_call: TRBV30
cdr3_nt: TGTGCCTGGGGCGGACAGGCGTACGAGCAGTACTTC
cdr3_aa: CAWGGQAYEQYF

d_call: .
j_call: TRBJ1-2
clone_size: .
v_call: TRBV30
cdr3_nt: TGTGCCTGGATGAAAAAAAACGGGGAGGTTTATGGCTACACCTTC
cdr3_aa: CAWMKKNGEVYGYTF

d_call: .
j_call: TRBJ1-2
clone_size: .
v_call: TRBV7-2
cdr3_nt: TGTGCCAGCAGCCCCGAGGGAGGCCGTGACTATGGCTACACCTTC
cdr3_aa: CASSPEGGRDYGYTF

d_call: .
j_call: TRBJ2-1
clone_size: .
v_call: TRBV19
cdr3_nt: TGTGCCAGTAGTTACGGGGCGGGGAAGGCCTACAATGAGCAGTTCTTC
cdr3_aa: CASSYGAGKAYNEQFF

d_call: TRBD2
j_call: TRBJ2-1
clone_size: .
v_call: TRBV5-1
cdr3_nt: TGCGCCAGCAGCCCCGGGGCCAGCGGGAGAACGGATGAGCAGTTCTTC
cdr3_aa: CASSPGASGRTDEQFF

d_call: .
j_call: TRBJ2-3
clone_size: .
v_call: TRBV18
cdr3_nt: TGTGCCAGCTCACTAGCCAGTATGTCAGATACGCAGTATTTT
cdr3_aa: CASSLASMSDTQYF

d_call: .
j_call: TRBJ1-5
clone_size: .
v_call: TRBV19
cdr3_nt: TGTGCCAGTAGTATTAGTTCAAACAATCAGCCCCAGCATTTT
cdr3_aa: CASSISSNNQPQHF

d_call: .
j_call: TRBJ1-2
clone_size: once
v_call: TRBV4-1
cdr3_nt: TGCGCCAGCAGCCCCCCGGGCGAGGGCCCCCTTGGCTACACCTTC
cdr3_aa: CASSPPGEGPLGYTF

d_call: .
j_call: TRBJ2-7
clone_size: .
v_call: TRBV11-3
cdr3_nt: TGTGCCAGCAGCCTTTCGCAGGGGCCCCACGAGCAGTACTTC
cdr3_aa: CASSLSQGPHEQYF

d_call: .
j_call: TRBJ1-1
clone_size: .
v_call: TRBV7-9
cdr3_nt: TGTGCCAGCAGCCCGGGGCGGGGGAACACTGAAGCTTTCTTT
cdr3_aa: CASSPGRGNTEAFF

d_call: TRBD1
j_call: TRBJ1-5
clone_size: .
v_call: TRBV6-5
cdr3_nt: TGTGCCAGCAGTCCTGCAGGGGGAGGCAATCAGCCCCAGCATTTT
cdr3_aa: CASSPAGGGNQPQHF

d_call: .
j_call: TRBJ2-3
clone_size: .
v_call: TRBV5-5
cdr3_nt: TGTGCCAGCAGCTCTCGCACAGATACGCAGTATTTT
cdr3_aa: CASSSRTDTQYF

d_call: .
j_call: TRBJ1-2
clone_size: .
v_call: TRBV24-1
cdr3_nt: TGTGCCACCAGTGCTACAGGGACCCGAGGCTACACCTTC
cdr3_aa: CATSATGTRGYTF

d_call: .
j_call: TRBJ1-2
clone_size: .
v_call: TRBV5-4
cdr3_nt: TGTGCCAGCAGCCCCCCGGCTAACTATGGCTACACCTTC
cdr3_aa: CASSPPANYGYTF

d_call: .
j_call: TRBJ2-5
clone_size: .
v_call: TRBV19
cdr3_nt: TGTGCCAGCAAACGGGACTCCATTCAAGAGACCCAGTACTTC
cdr3_aa: CASKRDSIQETQYF

d_call: TRBD1
j_call: TRBJ1-2
clone_size: once
v_call: TRBV12-3/TRBV12-4
cdr3_nt: TGTGCCAGCGGATACAGGGGAGGCTATGGCTACACCTTC
cdr3_aa: CASGYRGGYGYTF

d_call: TRBD2
j_call: TRBJ2-7
clone_size: .
v_call: TRBV12-3/TRBV12-4
cdr3_nt: TGTGCCAGCAGTTTGACTAGCGGGAGCGAGCAGTACTTC
cdr3_aa: CASSLTSGSEQYF

d_call: .
j_call: TRBJ1-6
clone_size: .
v_call: TRBV6-6
cdr3_nt: TGTGCCAGCAGCATAGAACTAAGGTCACCCCTCCACTTT
cdr3_aa: CASSIELRSPLHF

d_call: TRBD1
j_call: TRBJ1-1
clone_size: .
v_call: TRBV6-5
cdr3_nt: TGTGCCAGCAGTTACTCATACAGGGGCACTGAAGCTTTCTTT
cdr3_aa: CASSYSYRGTEAFF

d_call: TRBD1
j_call: TRBJ1-1
clone_size: .
v_call: TRBV7-2
cdr3_nt: TGTGCCAGCAGCTTAACAGGGGTTTCTTCTGAAGCTTTCTTT
cdr3_aa: CASSLTGVSSEAFF

d_call: .
j_call: TRBJ2-1
clone_size: once
v_call: TRBV20-1
cdr3_nt: TGCAGTGCTAGACGAGGGGGTGAGCAGTTCTTC
cdr3_aa: CSARRGGEQFF

d_call: .
j_call: TRBJ1-5
clone_size: few
v_call: TRBV29-1
cdr3_nt: TGCAGCGTCGTAGGACAGCCCAATCAGCCCCAGCATTTT
cdr3_aa: CSVVGQPNQPQHF